Sequencing of this T cell receptor beta chain was carried out in a study of CD8 T cells in Susac syndrome. This clonotype was seen a single time. Trimming removed 9 bases from V and 5 bases from J; junction bases left unmatched: 3. This CDR3 comprises 13 residues. In germline, CDR1 is LNHDA, CDR2 SQIVND (reference sequence). A quantity of about 0.5 to 1 ug RNA underwent reverse transcription using random hexamers. Using its own MiXCR run on the immunoSEQ multiplex PCR reads, TCRdb lists one record per CDR3 protein. The profile shows 150,000 or so distinct CDR3 sequences, around 96% of them singletons.

The receptor comes from a human donor with Susac syndrome. Sequenced material: CD4+ T cells from PBMCs. The chain carries TRBV19 and TRBJ2-5; 13 bases are a match to TRBD2. CDR3 in amino acids: CASGLAGAETQYF. The CDR3 DNA reads TGTGCCAGCGGACTAGCGGGAGCGGAGACCCAGTACTTC.